The following is a T cell receptor beta chain sequence with its context. What it binds is unknown. CDR1 is LGHNA, CDR2 YNFKEQ, per germline. CDR3 length: 15 residues. Trimming cost V 3 bases and J 1 base, with 9 bases left between them. The time point is: pre-sensitization, week 0. Sample treatment: therapeutic diphenylcyclopropenone sensitization with weekly scalp DPC. This entry comes from a study of human T cells and chemical hapten exposure. Broader study findings: Patch test score was positively correlated with the counts of PT1 expanded TCRs.

TCRdb itself ran the RACE reads through MiXCR, one entry per CDR3 protein. The sample includes about 260,000 distinct CDR3 sequences, approximately 8.6% of them seen just once. This clonotype originated in a woman between 40 and 55 years old with alopecia areata. Some clones in this sample may be carry-over from other donors' samples. The rearrangement uses TRBV4-2 and TRBJ1-4, with D hard to call. The sequenced sample was whole blood, obtained in connection with sensitization to the hapten diphenylcyclopropenone (DPC). The chain's CDR3 is CASSHPRGTNEKLFF. As DNA, the CDR3 is TGTGCCAGCAGCCACCCTAGAGGAACTAATGAAAAACTGTTTTTT.